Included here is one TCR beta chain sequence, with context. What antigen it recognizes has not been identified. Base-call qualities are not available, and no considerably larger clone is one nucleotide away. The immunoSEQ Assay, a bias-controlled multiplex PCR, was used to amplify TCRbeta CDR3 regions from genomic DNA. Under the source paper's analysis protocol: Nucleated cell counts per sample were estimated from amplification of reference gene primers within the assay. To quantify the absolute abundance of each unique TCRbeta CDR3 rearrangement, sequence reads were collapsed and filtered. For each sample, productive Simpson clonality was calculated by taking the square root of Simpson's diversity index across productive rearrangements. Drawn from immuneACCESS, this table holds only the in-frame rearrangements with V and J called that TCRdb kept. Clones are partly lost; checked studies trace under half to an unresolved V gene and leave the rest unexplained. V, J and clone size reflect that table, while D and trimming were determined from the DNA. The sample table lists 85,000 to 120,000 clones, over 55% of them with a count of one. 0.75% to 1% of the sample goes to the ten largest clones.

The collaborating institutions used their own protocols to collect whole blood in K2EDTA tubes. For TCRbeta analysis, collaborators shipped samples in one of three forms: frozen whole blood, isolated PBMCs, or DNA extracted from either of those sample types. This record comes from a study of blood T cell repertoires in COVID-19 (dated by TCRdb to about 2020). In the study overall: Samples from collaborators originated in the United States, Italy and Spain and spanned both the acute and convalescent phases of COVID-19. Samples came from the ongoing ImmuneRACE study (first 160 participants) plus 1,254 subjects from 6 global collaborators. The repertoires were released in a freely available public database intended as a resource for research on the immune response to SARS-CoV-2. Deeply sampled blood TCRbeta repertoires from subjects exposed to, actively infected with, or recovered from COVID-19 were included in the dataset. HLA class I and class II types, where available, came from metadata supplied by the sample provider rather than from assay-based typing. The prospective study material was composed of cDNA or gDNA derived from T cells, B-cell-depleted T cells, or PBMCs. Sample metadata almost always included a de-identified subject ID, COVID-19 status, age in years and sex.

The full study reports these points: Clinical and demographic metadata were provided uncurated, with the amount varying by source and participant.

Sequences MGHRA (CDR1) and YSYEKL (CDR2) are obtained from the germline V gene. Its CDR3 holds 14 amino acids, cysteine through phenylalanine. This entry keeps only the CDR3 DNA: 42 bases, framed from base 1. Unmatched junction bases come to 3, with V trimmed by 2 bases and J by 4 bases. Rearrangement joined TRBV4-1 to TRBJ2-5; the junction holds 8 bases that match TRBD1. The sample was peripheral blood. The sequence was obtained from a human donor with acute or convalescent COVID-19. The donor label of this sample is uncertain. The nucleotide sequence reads TGCGCCAGCAGCCAACCGGACAGGGTAGAGACCCAGTACTTC. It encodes CASSQPDRVETQYF.